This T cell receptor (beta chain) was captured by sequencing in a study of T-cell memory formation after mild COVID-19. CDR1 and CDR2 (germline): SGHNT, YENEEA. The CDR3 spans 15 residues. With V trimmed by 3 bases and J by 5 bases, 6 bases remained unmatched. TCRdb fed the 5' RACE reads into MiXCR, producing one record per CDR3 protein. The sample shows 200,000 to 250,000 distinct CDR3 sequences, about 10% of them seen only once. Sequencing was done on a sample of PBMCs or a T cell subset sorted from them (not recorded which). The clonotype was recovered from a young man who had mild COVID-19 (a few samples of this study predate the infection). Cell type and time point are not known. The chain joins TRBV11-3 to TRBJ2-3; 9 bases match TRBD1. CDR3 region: CASSFSGGQGDTQYF. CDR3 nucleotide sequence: TGTGCCAGCAGCTTCTCCGGGGGACAGGGAGATACGCAGTATTTT.